This T cell receptor (beta chain) appears in the sequencing data of a study of Graves' ophthalmopathy and Graves' hyperthyroidism. RNA transcripts served as template for amplifying TCR beta CDR3 sequences. The library came from an HTBI-primed first-round RT-PCR and a second-round multiplex PCR. Via MiXCR, TCRdb re-called the multiplex PCR reads, giving one row per CDR3 protein. Of hundreds of thousands of distinct CDR3 sequences listed, roughly 20% were seen once; the top ten hold approximately 7.7%. This clonotype has a count of ten or more. Its antigen is not identified. If no ophthalmopathy appeared within 18 months of follow-up, hyperthyroidism was termed stable. Study-level results: Blood shared most expanded thyroid clonotypes above 0.001 frequency. Sensitivity reached approximately 85% and specificity approximately 81% for a 13-signature model separating ophthalmopathy from stable hyperthyroidism.

CDR3 length: 12 residues. V was pared by 4 bases and J by 7 bases, with 8 bases between. Germline loops: CDR1 GTSNPN, CDR2 SVGIG (reference sequence). The sequencing sample was made of peripheral blood. This clonotype was sampled from a woman aged 18-30 years with stable Graves' hyperthyroidism. Some clones in this sample may be carry-over from other donors' samples. The J gene is TRBJ1-6, the V gene TRBV30, with D uncertain. The CDR3 protein is CAWTRENSPLHF. The CDR3 DNA reads TGTGCCTGGACCCGAGAGAATTCACCCCTCCACTTT.